This T cell receptor (beta chain) was observed in a study of blood T cell repertoires in COVID-19. The CDR3 totals 15 residues. From germline, CDR1 is LNHNV and CDR2 YYDKDF (reference sequence). V shed 2 bases and J 1 base; nucleotides not matched to a gene: 4. As processed by the authors: Reference gene primer amplification in the assay estimated nucleated cell counts. Clones were sequenced by immunoSEQ multiplex PCR, and TCRdb holds only the in-frame ones, with some missing. V, J and clone size are those of that table, while D and trimming were read from the DNA. Of over 140,000 clones in the sample, over 60% were seen once.

The chain employs TRBV15 and TRBJ1-1; 7 bases line up with TRBD1. The sample comprised peripheral blood. This TCR derives from a woman of 80 years or more with active or convalescent COVID-19. The CDR3: CATSRPRQGNTEAFF. The DNA of the CDR3 is TGTGCCACCAGCAGACCAAGACAGGGGAACACTGAAGCTTTCTTT. The whole variable domain, filled in from reference TRBV15 and TRBJ1-1, reads DAMVIQNPRYQVTQFGKPVTLSCSQTLNHNVMYWYQQKSSQAPKLLFHYYDKDFNNEADTPDNFQSRRPNTSFCFLDIRSPGLGDTAMYLCATSRPRQGNTEAFFGQGTRLTVV.